Reported below is one TCR beta chain. This entry belongs to a study of blood T cell repertoires in COVID-19. Clones were read by immunoSEQ multiplex PCR, and TCRdb kept only the in-frame ones, dropping some. The table lists some 220,000 clones, about 85% of them singletons. Germline CDR1 and CDR2: SQVTM and ANQGSEA. CDR3 length: 13 residues. Input material: peripheral blood. The chain recombines TRBV29-1 with TRBJ1-5; D is unresolved. The receptor was derived from a woman over 75 with active or convalescent COVID-19. The CDR3 sequence: CGACWGGNQPQHF. CDR3 DNA: TGCGGAGCCTGTTGGGGAGGCAATCAGCCCCAGCATTTT.